Below are 25 T cell receptor beta chains sequenced from a single sample in a study of T cell clones after liver transplantation. Method: immunoSEQ multiplex PCR; TCRdb's copy keeps in-frame clones and lacks some. The profile covers tens of thousands of clones, with around 75% appearing a single time and about 15% taken by the ten largest. The source material was CD4+ T cells from blood, sampled before liver transplant. The receptors were gathered from a human donor who received a liver transplant.

The chain couples TRBV27 to TRBJ2-3, with 12 bases that match TRBD2. The germline CDR1 and CDR2 sequences are MNHEY and SMNVEV (reference sequence). The CDR3 totals 18 residues. V lost 5 bases and J lost 0; bases outside the gene matches: 9. CDR3 in amino acids: CASSRRWTSGDSTDTQYF. Written as DNA, the CDR3 is TGTGCCAGCAGTCGCAGATGGACTAGCGGGGATAGCACAGATACGCAGTATTTT.

The chain recombines TRBV28 with TRBJ1-4, with D perhaps matching TRBD1 (5 bases). This CDR3 region has 14 residues. The V end lost 1 base, the J end lost 4 bases, and 7 bases lay between the germline ends. Germline V gives CDR1 MDHEN, CDR2 SYDVKM. The chain's CDR3 is CASSLSGGNEKLFF. CDR3 nucleotides: TGTGCCAGCAGTTTATCCGGGGGTAATGAAAAACTGTTTTTT.

This sequence joins TRBV6-1 and TRBJ2-3, with D perhaps matching TRBD2 (6 bases). The CDR3 totals 15 residues. V was pared by 3 bases and J by 0 bases, with 10 bases between. The germline V gene has CDR1 MNHNS and CDR2 SASEGT. CDR3 DNA: TGTGCCAGCAGTGAGTCGGGGACTAGCACAGATACGCAGTATTTT. Translation gives CASSESGTSTDTQYF.

The rearrangement uses TRBV29-1 and TRBJ1-3, with TRBD1 matching 7 bases. With V trimmed by 6 bases and J by 0 bases, 8 bases remained unmatched. This CDR3 contains 15 residues. The germline CDR1 and CDR2 sequences are SQVTM and ANQGSEA. The CDR3 DNA reads as TGCAGCGTGGCCGTGGGACAGAACTCTGGAAACACCATATATTTT. It translates to CSVAVGQNSGNTIYF.

The chain combines TRBV10-3 with TRBJ2-7; 9 bases line up with TRBD2. CDR3 length: 18 amino acids. J was trimmed by 3 bases and V by 2 bases; bases with no gene match: 14. The germline V gene has CDR1 ENHRY and CDR2 SYGVKD. Written as DNA, the CDR3 is TGTGCCATCAGTGAGAGGCAGTTGGGACTAGCCTTGAACTACGAGCAGTACTTC. Amino acids: CAISERQLGLALNYEQYF.

This clone was seen a few times. This chain uses TRBV9 with TRBJ2-2; D is unresolved. Germline V CDR1 and CDR2: SGDLS, YYNGEE. V shed 4 bases and J shed 2 bases, with 6 bases lying between them. The CDR3 sequence is 13 residues long. CDR3: CASSSLNTGELFF. The CDR3, as DNA: TGTGCCAGCAGCTCACTTAACACCGGGGAGCTGTTTTTT. The whole variable domain, remainder taken from reference TRBV9 and TRBJ2-2, is DSGVTQTPKHLITATGQRVTLRCSPRSGDLSVYWYQQSLDQGLQFLIQYYNGEERAKGNILERFSAQQFPDLHSELNLSSLELGDSALYFCASSSLNTGELFFGEGSRLTVL.

J is TRBJ1-4 and V is TRBV11-1, with 8 bases matching TRBD1. Germline V gene lookup returns CDR1 SGHAT and CDR2 FQDESV (reference sequence). Trimming cost V 5 bases and J 8 bases; bases outside gene matches: 7. The CDR3 has 14 residues. CDR3 residues: CASSPGQGREKLFF. The DNA of the CDR3 is TGTGCCAGCAGCCCCGGACAGGGACGAGAAAAACTGTTTTTT.

The chain carries TRBV11-3 and TRBJ2-7; 9 bases are shared with TRBD2. The germline CDR1 and CDR2 sequences are SGHNT and YENEEA. The junction had 10 bases not matched to a gene; V was cut back by 2 bases and J by 5 bases. This CDR3 is 16 amino acids long. As DNA, the CDR3 is TGTGCCAGCAGCTTAAGGGGACTAGCTTATGCCGACGAGCAGTACTTC. Translating it yields CASSLRGLAYADEQYF. The full variable domain, in which reference TRBV11-3 and TRBJ2-7 provide the parts outside the CDR3, is EAGVVQSPRYKIIEKKQPVAFWCNPISGHNTLYWYLQNLGQGPELLIRYENEEAVDDSQLPKDRFSAERLKGVDSTLKIQPAELGDSAVYLCASSLRGLAYADEQYFGPGTRLTVT.

A few counts support this clone. The J gene is TRBJ2-1, the V gene TRBV11-2; TRBD1 might be the D (6 bases). Germline CDR1 is SGHAT and CDR2 is FQNNGV. Trimming shortened V by 5 bases and J by 0 bases, and 11 bases separated the two germline ends. The CDR3 has 15 residues. This CDR3 reads CASSGGLSSYNEQFF. The CDR3 DNA reads TGTGCCAGCAGCGGGGGCCTGAGCTCCTACAATGAGCAGTTCTTC.

The J gene is TRBJ2-1, the V gene TRBV5-1; 9 positions match TRBD2. The germline V gene has CDR1 SGHRS and CDR2 YFSETQ. Unmatched junction bases numbered 2, after V lost 0 bases and J lost 4 bases. The CDR3 consists of 15 residues. CDR3 protein: CASSLASGGYNEQFF. The CDR3 coding sequence is TGCGCCAGCAGCTTGGCCAGCGGGGGGTACAATGAGCAGTTCTTC.

V usage is TRBV10-3 and J usage is TRBJ2-2; 10 nucleotides line up with TRBD2. V shed 10 bases and J 4 bases; nucleotides not matched to a gene: 3. This CDR3 is 13 amino acids long. Germline V gene sequence: CDR1 ENHRY, CDR2 SYGVKD. The CDR3 DNA reads as TGTGCCACCTTAGCGGGGGGCACCGGGGAGCTGTTTTTT. Encoded protein: CATLAGGTGELFF.

The CDR3 spells CASHGGQNSPLHF. In DNA, the CDR3 is TGTGCCAGTCATGGGGGCCAGAATTCACCCCTCCACTTT. The chain combines TRBV28 with TRBJ1-6, with TRBD1 as a possible D gene (6 bases). CDR3 length: 13 residues. The germline V gene has CDR1 MDHEN and CDR2 SYDVKM. Trimming took 9 bases from V and 7 from J, leaving 13 bases between them. Supplemented by reference TRBV28 and TRBJ1-6, the full variable domain reads DVKVTQSSRYLVKRTGEKVFLECVQDMDHENMFWYRQDPGLGLRLIYFSYDVKMKEKGDIPEGYSVSREKKERFSLILESASTNQTSMYLCASHGGQNSPLHFGNGTRLTVT.

This clone was seen a few times. The chain is built from TRBV9 and TRBJ2-1; D may be TRBD2 (6 bases). Germline values: CDR1 SGDLS, CDR2 YYNGEE. The CDR3 has 16 residues. V gave up 3 bases and J gave up 0 bases, with 13 bases separating them. CDR3 region: CASSGGGLSSYNEQFF. The CDR3 DNA follows: TGTGCCAGCAGCGGAGGAGGGTTAAGCTCCTACAATGAGCAGTTCTTC.

In its sample, this clone was seen once. This chain joins TRBV2 and TRBJ2-7, with 9 nucleotides matching TRBD1. Germline-derived CDR1 and CDR2 are SNHLY and FYNNEI. J gave up 3 bases and V 7 bases, and 7 bases lay outside the gene matches. This CDR3 is 14 amino acids long. The CDR3 spells CASIPDRGRYEQYF. The CDR3 region has the DNA TGTGCCAGCATCCCGGACAGGGGTCGCTACGAGCAGTACTTC. The full variable domain, completed using reference TRBV2 and TRBJ2-7, is EPEVTQTPSHQVTQMGQEVILRCVPISNHLYFYWYRQILGQKVEFLVSFYNNEISEKSEIFDDQFSVERPDGSNFTLKIRSTKLEDSAMYFCASIPDRGRYEQYFGPGTRLTVT.

The genes are TRBV28 and TRBJ2-3; D is possibly TRBD1 (5 bases). This CDR3 is built from 13 residues. Germline CDR1 reads MDHEN; CDR2 reads SYDVKM. The ends were cut back, 8 bases at V and 2 bases at J, with 11 bases in the middle. The CDR3 region has the DNA TGTGCCAGCCGTAGACAGAACACAGATACGCAGTATTTT. Translated: CASRRQNTDTQYF. Based on the CDR3 plus reference TRBV28 and TRBJ2-3, the full variable domain is DVKVTQSSRYLVKRTGEKVFLECVQDMDHENMFWYRQDPGLGLRLIYFSYDVKMKEKGDIPEGYSVSREKKERFSLILESASTNQTSMYLCASRRQNTDTQYFGPGTRLTVL.

This clone came up a few times. J is TRBJ1-5 and V is TRBV18, with D perhaps TRBD1 (6 bases). V was shortened by 3 bases and J by 4 bases, with 16 bases between the two germline ends. The CDR3 loop spans 16 amino acids. The germline gives CDR1 KGHSH, CDR2 LQKENI. CDR3 in amino acids: CASSPLSTGPNQPQHF. Here the CDR3 DNA reads TGTGCCAGCTCACCGCTATCGACAGGACCTAATCAGCCCCAGCATTTT.

The chain couples TRBV11-2 to TRBJ1-6; possibly TRBD1 for D (6 bases). Trimming cost V 5 bases and J 10 bases, with 18 bases left between them. Germline CDR1 SGHAT, CDR2 FQNNGV. The CDR3 contains 15 residues. This chain's CDR3 is CASSPPRGSGSPLHF. In DNA form, the CDR3 reads TGTGCCAGCAGCCCCCCAAGGGGGTCGGGGTCACCCCTCCACTTT. The whole variable domain, filled in from reference TRBV11-2 and TRBJ1-6, reads EAGVAQSPRYKIIEKRQSVAFWCNPISGHATLYWYQQILGQGPKLLIQFQNNGVVDDSQLPKDRFSAERLKGVDSTLKIQPAKLEDSAVYLCASSPPRGSGSPLHFGNGTRLTVT.

This chain joins TRBV11-3 and TRBJ2-3; D perhaps matches TRBD2 (6 bases). The CDR3 loop spans 12 amino acids. Trimming removed 5 bases at V and 8 bases at J, with 11 bases between. Germline-derived CDR1 and CDR2 are SGHNT and YENEEA. CDR3 DNA: TGTGCCAGCAGCCAGACTAGTTCTACGCAGTATTTT. Protein product: CASSQTSSTQYF.

CDR3 in DNA: TGTGCCAGCAGCACCGAGGAGGGGACAAACATTCAGTACTTC. This encodes CASSTEEGTNIQYF. The chain uses TRBV9 and TRBJ2-4, with D perhaps matching TRBD2 (6 bases). The ends were cut back, 4 bases at V and 6 bases at J, with 14 bases in the middle. This CDR3 is 14 amino acids long. Germline V lookup: CDR1 SGDLS, CDR2 YYNGEE.

There are a few counts of this clone. The chain carries TRBV28 and TRBJ1-5, with D tentatively TRBD1 (5 bases). The CDR3 is made up of 15 amino acids. V lost 5 bases and J lost 8, with 19 bases in between. CDR1 is MDHEN and CDR2 is SYDVKM in the germline V gene. CDR3: CASSPLGGDHEPQHF. The CDR3 coding sequence is TGTGCCAGCAGTCCCTTGGGGGGGGATCATGAGCCCCAGCATTTT.

The V gene is TRBV11-2, the J gene TRBJ1-1, with TRBD1 as a possible D gene (5 bases). Germline-derived CDR1 and CDR2 are SGHAT and FQNNGV. Between the trimmed V and J ends, which lost 3 bases and 4 bases, there was a span of 15 bases. This CDR3 contains 15 residues. The DNA for the CDR3 is TGTGCCAGCAGCTTTGCCGGGGGGGTGAGCACTGAAGCTTTCTTT. This sequence encodes CASSFAGGVSTEAFF.

V gene TRBV6-5 combines with J gene TRBJ1-3; tentatively, D is TRBD1 (5 bases). The V gene's germline CDR1 is MNHEY and CDR2 SVGAGI. CDR3 length: 15 amino acids. Trimming left V 0 bases short and J 2 bases short, with 8 bases between. CDR3 residues: CASSYSSRAGNTIYF. CDR3 nucleotides: TGTGCCAGCAGTTACTCGAGCAGGGCTGGAAACACCATATATTTT.

This chain links TRBV19 with TRBJ1-5, with D maybe TRBD1 (5 bases). The CDR3 loop spans 14 amino acids. V lost 5 bases to trimming and J lost 9 bases, with 17 bases between them. CDR1 LNHDA and CDR2 SQIVND come from the germline V gene (reference sequence). The CDR3 here is CASSPQGLSGPQHF. CDR3 DNA sequence: TGTGCCAGTAGTCCCCAGGGATTGTCAGGGCCCCAGCATTTT.

This chain connects TRBV28 to TRBJ1-6; 8 bases are a match to TRBD1. The V gene's germline CDR1 is MDHEN and CDR2 SYDVKM. V lost 3 bases, J lost 8 bases, and 3 bases stayed unmatched. This CDR3 region has 14 residues. The CDR3 DNA follows: TGTGCCAGCAGTTTCGGACAGGGATATTCACCCCTCCACTTT. Its protein is CASSFGQGYSPLHF.

This clone showed up just a few times. The chain uses TRBV11-2 and TRBJ1-1, with 12 bases lining up with TRBD1. J lost 5 bases, V lost 5 bases, and 12 bases had no gene match. The CDR3 extends over 17 amino acids. Germline loops: CDR1 SGHAT, CDR2 FQNNGV. The chain's CDR3 is CASSPLRDRGLETEAFF. The CDR3 DNA reads TGTGCCAGCAGCCCACTCCGGGACAGGGGGCTGGAGACTGAAGCTTTCTTT.